These 17 T cell receptor beta chains came from one sample sequenced in a study of regulatory T cells in long-lasting Graves disease. TCR beta libraries were built with iRepertoire HTBI primers and Arm-PCR of CDR3 regions. TCRdb redid the calling of the multiplex PCR reads with MiXCR, one entry per CDR3 protein. The sample has 400,000 to 550,000 distinct CDR3 sequences, 15% seen once; the top ten hold 15% to 20%. Time point here: newly diagnosed GD, antithyroid drugs for less than 3 months. Construction of the TCR library relied on RNA isolated from PBMCs. This sample also appeared in a second study, on T cells in Graves' hyperthyroidism and ophthalmopathy.

The sample consisted of peripheral blood mononuclear cells (PBMCs), taken at new diagnosis, from a patient treated with antithyroid drugs. The source of these receptors is a woman aged 30 to 39 with Graves disease.

The chain's CDR3 is CASSQEPFGRGSGNTIYF. DNA for the CDR3: TGTGCCAGCAGCCAAGAGCCATTCGGAAGGGGCTCTGGAAACACCATATATTTT. The chain recombines TRBV4-2 with TRBJ1-3, with a weak D call TRBD1 (5 bases). The CDR3 length is 18 residues. In germline, CDR1 is LGHNA, CDR2 YNFKEQ. V gave up 0 bases and J gave up 0 bases, with 15 bases separating them.

This clonotype was observed many times. The chain uses TRBV27 and TRBJ1-1; D not certain. The V gene lost 5 bases and the J gene lost 3 bases, with 16 bases spanning the gap. From germline, CDR1 is MNHEY and CDR2 SMNVEV (reference sequence). The CDR3 spans 15 residues. CDR3 loop: CASSIRPFGDTEAFF. DNA of the CDR3: TGTGCCAGCAGTATAAGACCGTTCGGGGACACTGAAGCTTTCTTT.

V usage is TRBV11-2 and J usage is TRBJ2-1; 9 bases agree with TRBD1. Germline CDR1 reads SGHAT; CDR2 reads FQNNGV. The CDR3 loop spans 15 amino acids. Written as DNA, the CDR3 is TGTGTCAACAGCTTAGTGAGGGACAGGGCCCATGAGCAGTTCTTC. It codes for CVNSLVRDRAHEQFF. Based on the CDR3 plus reference TRBV11-2 and TRBJ2-1, the full variable domain is EAGVAQSPRYKIIEKRQSVAFWCNPISGHATLYWYQQILGQGPKLLIQFQNNGVVDDSQLPKDRFSAERLKGVDSTLKIQPAKLEDSAVYLCVNSLVRDRAHEQFFGPGTRLTVL.

The J gene is TRBJ2-1, the V gene TRBV10-1, with 11 positions matching TRBD2. V was clipped by 5 bases and J by 5 bases; unmatched bases: 5. The CDR3 runs 15 residues. Germline values: CDR1 WNHNN, CDR2 SYGVQD (reference sequence). In nucleotides, the CDR3 is TGCGCCAGCAGTCCGAAGACTAGCGGGAACAATGAGCAGTTCTTC. It encodes CASSPKTSGNNEQFF.

The sample holds many counts of this clonotype. The rearrangement joins TRBV11-2 to TRBJ1-6; 10 bases fit TRBD1. The germline CDR1 and CDR2 sequences are SGHAT and FQNNGV. This CDR3 is built from 15 residues. V dropped 5 bases and J dropped 10; count of bases not matched to a gene: 8. The CDR3: CASSHRDRGSSPLHF. CDR3 in DNA: TGTGCCAGCAGCCACCGGGACAGGGGAAGCTCACCCCTCCACTTT.

This clonotype was observed at least ten times. V usage is TRBV7-9 and J usage is TRBJ2-7; D not resolved. The V end was cut by 1 base, the J end by 5 bases, with 12 bases between. This CDR3 has 14 amino acids. Looked up from germline, CDR1 is SEHNR and CDR2 is FQNEAQ (reference sequence). The CDR3 loop reads CASSLELGLDEQYF. Here the CDR3 DNA reads TGTGCCAGCAGCTTAGAACTCGGGCTGGACGAGCAGTACTTC.

Ten or more counts support this clonotype. J is TRBJ2-7 and V is TRBV15, with 7 bases lining up with TRBD1. Trimming removed 3 bases from V and 0 bases from J; junction bases left unmatched: 8. This CDR3 has 16 residues. Germline V CDR1 and CDR2: LNHNV, YYDKDF (reference sequence). This CDR3 reads CATSSPGQQNSYEQYF. DNA for the CDR3: TGTGCCACCAGCAGCCCGGGACAGCAGAACTCCTACGAGCAGTACTTC. Together with reference TRBV15 and TRBJ2-7, the CDR3 gives the full variable domain: DAMVIQNPRYQVTQFGKPVTLSCSQTLNHNVMYWYQQKSSQAPKLLFHYYDKDFNNEADTPDNFQSRRPNTSFCFLDIRSPGLGDTAMYLCATSSPGQQNSYEQYFGPGTRLTVT.

The table lists this clonotype with many counts. The chain recombines TRBV2 with TRBJ1-5, with D tentatively TRBD1 (5 bases). The V and J ends lost 3 bases and 7 bases respectively, with 10 bases between them. Germline V gene lookup returns CDR1 SNHLY and CDR2 FYNNEI. The CDR3 has 13 amino acids. CDR3 residues: CASSDRENQPQHF. The CDR3 DNA follows: TGTGCCAGCAGTGACAGGGAGAACCAGCCCCAGCATTTT. Full variable domain (missing parts from reference TRBV2 and TRBJ1-5): EPEVTQTPSHQVTQMGQEVILRCVPISNHLYFYWYRQILGQKVEFLVSFYNNEISEKSEIFDDQFSVERPDGSNFTLKIRSTKLEDSAMYFCASSDRENQPQHFGDGTRLSIL.

This clonotype was observed many times. The V call is TRBV7-9, the J call TRBJ2-7, with D maybe TRBD2 (6 bases). There are 13 residues in the CDR3. The V end lost 1 base, the J end lost 6 bases, and 10 bases lay between the germline ends. Per germline, CDR1 SEHNR and CDR2 FQNEAQ (reference sequence). Here the CDR3 reads CASSLVGGLEQYF. CDR3 nucleotides: TGTGCCAGCAGCTTAGTTGGAGGGCTCGAGCAGTACTTC.

The table lists this clonotype with a few counts. The chain uses TRBV4-1 and TRBJ2-1, with TRBD2 matching over 16 bases. Per germline, CDR1 MGHRA and CDR2 YSYEKL. Trimming cost V 4 bases and J 15 bases; bases outside gene matches: 9. The CDR3 length is 15 residues. The CDR3 reads CASSPGTSGRAVRFF. CDR3 nucleotide sequence: TGCGCCAGCAGCCCAGGGACTAGCGGGAGGGCGGTGCGGTTCTTC.

This clonotype was found many times. V and J are TRBV30 and TRBJ2-1; the match to TRBD1 covers 8 bases. The CDR3 covers 14 residues. V was pared by 3 bases and J by 3 bases, with 4 bases of the junction left unmatched. The germline V gene encodes CDR1 GTSNPN and CDR2 SVGIG (reference sequence). The DNA of the CDR3 is TGTGCCTGGAGAATACAGGGGGGCTACAATGAGCAGTTCTTC. It translates to CAWRIQGGYNEQFF.

This clonotype was picked up many times. The chain uses TRBV3-1 and TRBJ2-3, with TRBD2 matching 9 bases. The germline gives CDR1 LGHDT, CDR2 YNNKEL (reference sequence). The CDR3 consists of 14 residues. The ends lost 7 bases at V and 6 bases at J; junction bases unmatched: 8. The CDR3 bases are TGTGCCAGCACCTTTGGAAGCGGGAGGGATACGCAGTATTTT. This translates into CASTFGSGRDTQYF.

This clonotype has ten or more counts. This chain joins TRBV29-1 and TRBJ2-7; 11 bases fit TRBD1. The junction had 10 bases not matched to a gene; V was cut back by 4 bases and J by 5 bases. Per germline, CDR1 SQVTM and CDR2 ANQGSEA. This CDR3 has 15 amino acids. The CDR3 reads CSVALQDRGLNEQYF. The CDR3 coding sequence is TGCAGCGTTGCCCTCCAGGACAGGGGGCTCAACGAGCAGTACTTC.

This rearrangement joins TRBV12-3 or TRBV12-4 to TRBJ2-7; D is unresolved. The CDR3 covers 12 residues. V lost 4 bases and J 3 bases, leaving 7 bases between the germline ends. CDR3 residues: CASSSGFYEQYF. The CDR3 DNA follows: TGTGCCAGCAGTTCCGGGTTCTACGAGCAGTACTTC.

In this sample, this clonotype turned up many times. The V gene is TRBV3-1, the J gene TRBJ1-2; 7 positions match TRBD1. The V gene end was trimmed by 4 bases and the J gene end by 4 bases; junction bases not matched to a gene: 9. Germline CDR1 is LGHDT and CDR2 is YNNKEL (reference sequence). The length of the CDR3 is 15 residues. The CDR3 reads CASSPGQLNFYGYTF. The DNA for the CDR3 is TGTGCCAGCAGCCCGGGACAGCTTAACTTCTATGGCTACACCTTC.

This clonotype was seen at least ten times. The chain's CDR3 is CAWSVKGDWGEAFF. CDR3 in DNA: TGTGCCTGGAGTGTGAAGGGTGACTGGGGTGAAGCTTTCTTT. This chain joins TRBV30 and TRBJ1-1; D is uncertain. Trimming stripped 0 bases from V and 7 bases from J, with 15 bases between. The CDR3 loop spans 14 amino acids. The germline V gene encodes CDR1 GTSNPN and CDR2 SVGIG (reference sequence).

A note on this clonotype: A much more abundant neighbour one base away suggests this may be a read error. The CDR3 DNA follows: TGTGCCAGCACCCAGGGACAGCCCCGGACTGCCCACTGCGAGCAGTACTTC. This gives the protein CASTQGQPRTAHCEQYF. The chain uses TRBV6-1 and TRBJ2-7; 7 bases match TRBD1. The CDR3 runs to 17 residues. V was pared by 7 bases and J by 6 bases, with 21 bases of the junction left unmatched. Germline V gene sequence: CDR1 MNHNS, CDR2 SASEGT.